This T cell receptor beta chain was sequenced during a study of T-cell memory formation after mild COVID-19. Study as a whole: TCR clusters showed largely donor specificity.

This clonotype was recorded many times. Its cognate antigen is unknown. The study's findings and limits: Clones shrinking from day 15 to 85 showed even CD4/CD8 mixes; later expanders tilted CD4+. Mainly CM and EM harbored the contracting CD4+ clones; mainly EMRA harbored the CD8+ ones. Pre-infection memory contained some responding clones, which suggested that cross-reactive memory had joined.

V lost 0 bases to trimming and J lost 5 bases, with 5 bases between them. The CDR3 has 12 residues. CDR1 and CDR2 from the germline V gene are SGHRS and YFSETQ. TCRdb re-derived calls from the 5' RACE reads in MiXCR, one entry per CDR3 protein. This sample carries about 270,000 distinct CDR3 sequences, about 16% of them seen once, and the ten largest clones take roughly 25%. The rearrangement links TRBV5-1 to TRBJ2-5, with no clear D. The sequence was collected from a man aged 18-30 years who had mild COVID-19 (a few samples of this study predate the infection). Cell type and time point are not known. Sequencing used PBMCs or a T cell subset sorted from them (not recorded which). This CDR3 is CASSLGLETQYF. The CDR3 DNA reads as TGCGCCAGCAGCTTGGGGTTGGAGACCCAGTACTTC.